This passage covers 3 T cell receptor beta chains from one sample sequenced in a study of T cells in Graves' hyperthyroidism and ophthalmopathy. There were TCR beta CDR3 regions amplified from RNA transcripts. RT-PCR in the first round (using the HTBI primer set) targeted the TCR CDR3. TCRdb re-called the multiplex PCR reads with MiXCR, one entry per CDR3 protein. Among roughly 720,000 distinct CDR3 sequences, around a sixth were seen once, and the ten largest hold about 16%. Specimen: blood. All receptors derive from a man in his fifties with Graves' hyperthyroidism.

This chain uses TRBV27 with TRBJ2-7, with 8 nucleotides matching TRBD2. The V and J ends lost 3 bases and 4 bases, in that order; junction bases with no gene match: 14. The CDR3 has 17 amino acids. CDR1 and CDR2 from the germline V gene are MNHEY and SMNVEV (reference sequence). The DNA for the CDR3 is TGTGCCAGCAGTTTGCGACGGGGTAGCGGGAATTTTTACGAGCAGTACTTC. Its protein is CASSLRRGSGNFYEQYF.

V usage is TRBV6-1 and J usage is TRBJ2-7; D ambiguous. Per germline, CDR1 MNHNS and CDR2 SASEGT. V dropped 7 bases and J dropped 0 bases, with 13 bases sitting between them. This CDR3 contains 14 residues. The CDR3 coding sequence is TGTGCCAGCACCTCAGCTGTAAGCTCCTACGAGCAGTACTTC. Translated, it gives CASTSAVSSYEQYF.

V usage is TRBV6-2 or TRBV6-3 and J usage is TRBJ2-7; the match to TRBD2 covers 7 bases. The CDR3 runs to 15 residues. Germline V gives CDR1 MNHEY, CDR2 SVGEGT. V gave up 7 bases and J gave up 2 bases; unmatched junction bases: 11. The CDR3 DNA sequence: TGTGCCAGCAATAGACGGGGGACTATCGCCTACGAGCAGTACTTC. Translating it yields CASNRRGTIAYEQYF.